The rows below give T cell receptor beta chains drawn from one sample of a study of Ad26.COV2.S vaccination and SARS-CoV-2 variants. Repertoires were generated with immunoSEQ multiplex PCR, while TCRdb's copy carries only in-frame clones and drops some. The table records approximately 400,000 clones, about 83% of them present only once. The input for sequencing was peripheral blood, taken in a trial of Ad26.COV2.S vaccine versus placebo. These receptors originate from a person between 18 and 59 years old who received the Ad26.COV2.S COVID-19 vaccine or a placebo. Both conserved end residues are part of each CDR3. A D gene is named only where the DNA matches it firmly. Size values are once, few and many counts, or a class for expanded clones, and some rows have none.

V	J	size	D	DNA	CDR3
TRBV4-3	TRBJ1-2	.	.	TGCGCCAGCAGCCAAGACAGGGGCTATGGCTACACCTTC	CASSQDRGYGYTF
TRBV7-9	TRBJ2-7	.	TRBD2	TGTGCCAGCAGCTCGACCAAGCCACTAGCGGGAGGACCCTACGAGCAGTACTTC	CASSSTKPLAGGPYEQYF
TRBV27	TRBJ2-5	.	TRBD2	TGTGCCAGCAGTTTAACCCTAGCGGGAGAAGAAGAGACCCAGTACTTC	CASSLTLAGEEETQYF
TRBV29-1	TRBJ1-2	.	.	TGCAGCGTTAGACGGAGGATAGGCTACACCTTC	CSVRRRIGYTF
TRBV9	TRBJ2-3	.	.	TGTGCCAGCAGCGTAGGATTGTGGGATACGCAGTATTTT	CASSVGLWDTQYF
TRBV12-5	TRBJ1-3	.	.	TGTGCTAGTGGTTTGCAACAGGGTGTGGCGGGAAACACCATATATTTT	CASGLQQGVAGNTIYF
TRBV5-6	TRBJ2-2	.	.	TGTGCCAGCAGCTCAGGGGTCACCGGGGAGCTGTTTTTT	CASSSGVTGELFF
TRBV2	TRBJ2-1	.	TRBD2	TGTGCCAGCAGTGAATATAGCGGGAGCTACAATGAGCAGTTCTTC	CASSEYSGSYNEQFF
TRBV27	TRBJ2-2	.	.	TGTGCCAGCAGTCCGCTCACCGGGGAGCTGTTTTTT	CASSPLTGELFF
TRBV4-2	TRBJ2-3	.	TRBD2	TGTGCCAGCAGCCAAGGGTCGGCGGCTAGCGGGGTGGGAGATACGCAGTATTTT	CASSQGSAASGVGDTQYF
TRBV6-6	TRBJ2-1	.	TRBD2	TGTGCCAGCAGTACCCCTGGCGGGAGCCCCAATGAGCAGTTCTTC	CASSTPGGSPNEQFF
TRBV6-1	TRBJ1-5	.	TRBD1	TGTGCCAGCAGTGAAGGGACAGGGATTCAGCCCCAGCATTTT	CASSEGTGIQPQHF
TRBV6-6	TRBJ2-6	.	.	TGTGCCAGCAGTCCGGGACAAGGGAGAACAGGGGCCAACGTCCTGACTTTC	CASSPGQGRTGANVLTF
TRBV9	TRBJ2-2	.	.	TGTGCCAGCAGCGTCGGTGGGGTGTTGGCCGGGGAGCTGTTTTTT	CASSVGGVLAGELFF
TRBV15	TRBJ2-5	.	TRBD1	TGTGCCACCACCCCAGGGGGCCTACAGACCCAGTACTTC	CATTPGGLQTQYF
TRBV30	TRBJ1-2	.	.	TGTGCCTGGAGTGGGGGATTGGGCTACACCTTC	CAWSGGLGYTF
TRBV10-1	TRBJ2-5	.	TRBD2	TGCGCCAGCAGTGAAGGACGGGGGAGGGAGGAGACCCAGTACTTC	CASSEGRGREETQYF
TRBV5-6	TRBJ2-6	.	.	TGTGCCAGCAGCTTGAAAGGGTCAAGCTCTGGGGCCAACGTCCTGACTTTC	CASSLKGSSSGANVLTF
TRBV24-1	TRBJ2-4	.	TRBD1	TGTGCCACCAGTGACGGGACAGGGGGCCGGAACATTCAGTACTTC	CATSDGTGGRNIQYF
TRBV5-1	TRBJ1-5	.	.	TGCGCCAGCAGCTTGGGTTCAGGGAATCAGCCCCAGCATTTT	CASSLGSGNQPQHF
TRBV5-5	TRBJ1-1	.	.	TGTGCCAGCAGTCAGACCGCCTCCCTTCCTGAAGCTTTCTTT	CASSQTASLPEAFF
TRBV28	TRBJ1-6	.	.	TGTGCCAGCAGTCGGGACGGAAATTCACCCCTCCACTTT	CASSRDGNSPLHF
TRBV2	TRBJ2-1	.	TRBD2	TGTGCCAGCGGGGGACTAGCGGGAGTGGTTGAGCAGTTCTTC	CASGGLAGVVEQFF
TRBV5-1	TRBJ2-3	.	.	TGCGCCAGCAGCGAGGGACAGGTAAGCGGGAGAGGTGAGGCAGATACGCAGTATTTT	CASSEGQVSGRGEADTQYF
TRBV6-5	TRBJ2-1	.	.	TGTGCCAGCAGTTCGGCGGGGTCTCAGTTGAAGCAGTTCTTC	CASSSAGSQLKQFF
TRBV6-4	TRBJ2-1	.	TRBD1	TGTGCCAGCAGTTTCCGACAGGGCAATGAGCAGTTCTTC	CASSFRQGNEQFF
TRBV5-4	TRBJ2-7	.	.	TGTGCCAGCAGCTTCCAAATAACCTCCTACGAGCAGTACTTC	CASSFQITSYEQYF
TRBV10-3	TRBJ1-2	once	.	TGTGCCATCTCCTCAACGGAGACCTACACCTTC	CAISSTETYTF
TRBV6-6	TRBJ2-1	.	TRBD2	TGTGCCAGCAGGACCGGGACTAGCGGGGTCGATGAGCAGTTCTTC	CASRTGTSGVDEQFF
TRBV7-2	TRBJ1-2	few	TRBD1	TGTGCCAGCAGCATCAGGGGGTGGGATGGCTACACCTTC	CASSIRGWDGYTF
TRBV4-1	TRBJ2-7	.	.	TGCGCCAGCAGCCAAGGATCCCACGAGCAGTACTTC	CASSQGSHEQYF
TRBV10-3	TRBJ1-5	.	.	TGTGCCACTGGGGGGGGTCAGCCCCAGCATTTT	CATGGGQPQHF
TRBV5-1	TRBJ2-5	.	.	TGCGCCAGCAGCTTAGGGATGGATTCCGAGACCCAGTACTTC	CASSLGMDSETQYF
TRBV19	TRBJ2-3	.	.	TGTGCCAGTAGTATAGATGGCAGGGGCACAGATACGCAGTATTTT	CASSIDGRGTDTQYF
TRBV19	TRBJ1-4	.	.	TGTGCCAGTAGTATAATGCACCCAGATAATGAAAAACTGTTTTTT	CASSIMHPDNEKLFF